A single sample gave rise to the 15 T cell receptor beta chains below, sequenced in a study of cytomegalovirus exposure and HLA in healthy donors (dated by TCRdb to 2017 to 2019). Receptors were amplified or captured by the immunoSEQ multiplex PCR assay. For the multiplex PCR, a mixture combining 60 forward primers for TCR Vbeta segments and 13 reverse primers for TCR Jbeta segments was used. TCRdb re-hosts the immuneACCESS table, in-frame sequences only. Its copies lack some clones; in the studies checked, an unresolved V gene accounts for under half of them, and the cause for the rest is not known. The sample contains over 60,000 clones, roughly two thirds of them found a single time. The ten biggest clones cover 12% to 15% of the sample. The sequenced sample was PBMCs. The origin of the receptors is a male donor in good health and CMV-seropositive.

In this sample, this clone turned up a few times. The chain recombines TRBV7-2 with TRBJ1-2, with D perhaps matching TRBD1 (6 bases). The germline V and J ends were trimmed by 1 base and 3 bases, with 6 bases remaining between them. The CDR3 covers 13 residues. CDR1 is SGHTA and CDR2 is FQGNSA in the germline V gene. The CDR3 loop reads CASSLDRDYGYTF. The CDR3 nucleotides read TGTGCCAGCAGCTTAGACAGGGACTATGGCTACACCTTC.

This chain joins TRBV5-6 and TRBJ2-2; 7 bases are shared with TRBD1. The ends lost 3 bases at V and 6 bases at J; junction bases unmatched: 5. This CDR3 is 14 amino acids long. In germline, CDR1 is SGHDT, CDR2 YYEEEE. The CDR3 DNA reads TGTGCCAGCAGCTCCGTCCAGGGGGCCGGGGAGCTGTTTTTT. It codes for CASSSVQGAGELFF.

J is TRBJ1-2 and V is TRBV4-3; tentatively, D is TRBD1 (5 bases). Germline V lookup: CDR1 LGHNA, CDR2 YSLEER. The CDR3 has 15 amino acids. V lost 0 bases and J lost 3, with 11 bases in between. The CDR3 loop reads CASSQDPDTDYGYTF. For the CDR3, the DNA is TGCGCCAGCAGCCAAGACCCGGACACCGACTATGGCTACACCTTC.

In its sample, this clone was seen a few times. The rearrangement uses TRBV18 and TRBJ1-5; possible D gene TRBD1, 5 bases. CDR1 is KGHSH and CDR2 is LQKENI in the germline V gene. The CDR3 sequence is 14 residues long. Trimming stripped 2 bases from V and 3 bases from J, with 8 bases between. In DNA, the CDR3 is TGTGCCAGCTCACCAGAGACAGCCAATCAGCCCCAGCATTTT. This codes for CASSPETANQPQHF.

The chain couples TRBV7-9 to TRBJ2-7, with D maybe TRBD2 (7 bases). The ends were cut back, 6 bases at V and 0 bases at J, with 12 bases in the middle. Germline V lookup: CDR1 SEHNR, CDR2 FQNEAQ (reference sequence). This CDR3 is 14 amino acids long. The CDR3, as DNA: TGTGCCAGCAGGAAGGGGGGGTCCTCCTACGAGCAGTACTTC. Amino acids: CASRKGGSSYEQYF.

The rearrangement links TRBV19 to TRBJ1-6; maybe TRBD1 (5 bases). The CDR3 has 14 amino acids. V was pared by 5 bases and J by 7 bases, with 12 bases between. Germline CDR1 reads LNHDA; CDR2 reads SQIVND (reference sequence). CDR3 bases: TGTGCCAGTAGTGGGCGGGGGTTCAATTCACCCCTCCACTTT. Its translation: CASSGRGFNSPLHF.

The rearrangement links TRBV30 to TRBJ2-3, with TRBD2 matching 10 bases. The CDR3 length is 13 residues. CDR1 GTSNPN and CDR2 SVGIG come from the germline V gene (reference sequence). With 7 bases clipped from V and 2 bases from J, the junction kept 3 bases outside the gene matches. The CDR3 region is CASSGRYTDTQYF. DNA for the CDR3: TGTGCCTCTAGCGGGAGATACACAGATACGCAGTATTTT.

CDR3 loop: CASSFYSGLEAFF. DNA of the CDR3: TGTGCCAGCAGTTTCTACTCGGGGTTGGAAGCTTTCTTT. The chain uses TRBV27 and TRBJ1-1; no reliable D call. V was clipped by 3 bases and J by 8 bases, with 13 bases between them. Germline V lookup: CDR1 MNHEY, CDR2 SMNVEV (reference sequence). The CDR3 runs 13 residues.

The chain carries TRBV6-1 and TRBJ2-6, with D possibly matching TRBD1 (6 bases). Trimming cost V 4 bases and J 0 bases, with 13 bases left between them. The CDR3 is made up of 17 amino acids. CDR1 is MNHNS and CDR2 is SASEGT in the germline V gene. CDR3: CASSVDRLVSGANVLTF. CDR3 sequence (DNA): TGTGCCAGCAGTGTAGACAGGCTAGTCTCTGGGGCCAACGTCCTGACTTTC.

This chain joins TRBV19 and TRBJ1-3; no reliable D call. This CDR3 has 15 amino acids. Trimming cost V 5 bases and J 4 bases, with 15 bases left between them. CDR1 LNHDA and CDR2 SQIVND come from the germline V gene (reference sequence). In nucleotides, the CDR3 is TGTGCCAGTAGTTTGCTGGCGGCTGAGGGAAACACCATATATTTT. It encodes CASSLLAAEGNTIYF.

This clone has a single count. V gene TRBV19 combines with J gene TRBJ2-3; a possible D gene is TRBD2 (5 bases). V was trimmed by 10 bases and J by 1 base, leaving 12 bases between them. The germline CDR1 and CDR2 sequences are LNHDA and SQIVND (reference sequence). This CDR3 has 13 amino acids. CDR3 nucleotide sequence: TGTGCCACCTCGGACTCCGGCACAGATACGCAGTATTTT. Protein product: CATSDSGTDTQYF.

This clone was counted between two and nine times. A read error may account for a junction end that differs from germline. The rearrangement links TRBV6-5 to TRBJ1-1; a possible D gene is TRBD1 (5 bases). This CDR3 comprises 13 residues. The germline gives CDR1 MNHEY, CDR2 SVGAGI. CDR3 nucleotide sequence: TGTGCCGGCAGTTACCCGGGGGTAACTGAAGCTTTCTTT. This encodes CAGSYPGVTEAFF.

With respect to this clone: Different DNA sequences within this sample yield the same CDR3. This CDR3 is CASSKYAAGEQLYEQYF. CDR3 nucleotide sequence: TGTGCCAGCAGCAAATATGCGGCGGGGGAGCAACTCTACGAGCAGTACTTC. The V and J genes are TRBV7-6 and TRBJ2-7, with TRBD2 identical over 7 bases. Germline V lookup: CDR1 SGHVS, CDR2 FNYEAQ. The V gene end was trimmed by 5 bases and the J gene end by 3 bases; junction bases not matched to a gene: 16. CDR3 size: 17 residues.

This clone was seen a few times. The CDR3 protein is CASRQGYNQPQHF. The CDR3 DNA reads as TGTGCCAGCAGGCAGGGTTATAATCAGCCCCAGCATTTT. The V gene is TRBV2, the J gene TRBJ1-5, with D possibly TRBD1 on 5 matching bases. Germline V CDR1 and CDR2: SNHLY, FYNNEI. V was trimmed by 6 bases and J by 4 bases, leaving 10 bases between them. The length of the CDR3 is 13 residues.

The chain employs TRBV6-5 and TRBJ2-7, with D maybe TRBD1 (5 bases). V was pared by 1 base and J by 1 base, with 11 bases between. The CDR3 length is 15 residues. Per the germline V gene, CDR1 is MNHEY and CDR2 is SVGAGI. Here the CDR3 reads CASSYYVGQSYEQYF. The CDR3 nucleotides are TGTGCCAGCAGTTACTACGTCGGACAATCCTACGAGCAGTACTTC.